This TCR beta chain was profiled in a study of T cell repertoires in cytomegalovirus infection (dated 2019 in TCRdb). In the study overall: Donor HLA type was relevant to the analysis, as public TCR beta signatures indicated carriage of CMV infection together with the matching HLA type. Findings and caveats that apply to the study as a whole: The ex vivo response was dominated by HLA-C-restricted CMV-specific TCR beta clonotypes, which also provided the single most frequent clonotype in two of eight donors. In both this cohort and an independent roughly 350-donor cohort, the cumulative frequency of public TCR beta family members distinguished carriers of CMV infection plus the relevant HLA type.

Its CDR3 holds 15 amino acids, cysteine through phenylalanine. The sequence is cut down to CDR3 DNA, 45 bases in frame from base 1. The germline V end is reduced by 1 base and the J end by 4 bases; junction bases left unmatched: 6. The germline V gene (reference sequence) specifies SEHNR as CDR1 and FQNEAQ as CDR2. This clonotype was detected only a few times. The antigen it recognizes is unknown. Per-base quality was not reported, and no clone a single base away is much larger than it. The sequencer listed for this sample is Illumina HiSeq 1500. TCRdb applied fastp at Q25 and MiXCR to the public reads, then kept only in-frame beta chains. Each CDR3 protein appears once, grouped with its most common genes and DNA. The sample table contains around 260,000 distinct CDR3 sequences; only one count was recorded for about 25% of them. The ten largest clones capture approximately 15% of the sample.

The sequence was collected from a human donor in good health (CMV status not recorded). Some clones in this sample may be carry-over from other donors' samples. The sequenced sample was PBMCs. Recombination connected TRBV7-9 to TRBJ2-7, and TRBD2 matches 8 of the central bases. The CDR3 amino acid sequence is: CASSLVGLGIYEQYF. The nucleotides read TGTGCCAGCAGCTTAGTGGGACTAGGGATTTACGAGCAGTACTTC.